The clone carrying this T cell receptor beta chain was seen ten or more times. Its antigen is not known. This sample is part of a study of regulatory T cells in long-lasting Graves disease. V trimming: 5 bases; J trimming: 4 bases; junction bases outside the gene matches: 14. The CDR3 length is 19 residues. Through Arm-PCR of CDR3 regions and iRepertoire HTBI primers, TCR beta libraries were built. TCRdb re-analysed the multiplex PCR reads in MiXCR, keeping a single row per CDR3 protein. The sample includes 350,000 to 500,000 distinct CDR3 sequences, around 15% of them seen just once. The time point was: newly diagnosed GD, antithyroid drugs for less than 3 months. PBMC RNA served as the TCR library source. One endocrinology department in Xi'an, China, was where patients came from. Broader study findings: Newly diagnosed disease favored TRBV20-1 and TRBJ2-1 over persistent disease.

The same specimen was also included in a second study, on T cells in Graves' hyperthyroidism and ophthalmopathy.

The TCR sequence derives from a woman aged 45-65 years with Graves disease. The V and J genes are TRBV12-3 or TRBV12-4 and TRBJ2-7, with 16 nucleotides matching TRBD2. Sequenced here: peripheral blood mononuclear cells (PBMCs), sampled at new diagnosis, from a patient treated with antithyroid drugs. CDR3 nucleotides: TGTGCCAGCAGTCCGGGACTAGCGGGAGGGCCCGCCGAGTGGTACGAGCAGTACTTC. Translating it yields CASSPGLAGGPAEWYEQYF.